This T cell receptor (beta chain) emerged from a study of T-cell memory formation after mild COVID-19. TCRdb processed the 5' RACE reads anew with MiXCR; each CDR3 protein has one entry. This table has some 97,000 distinct CDR3 sequences, over 8.5% appearing once. This clonotype was counted only a few times. V lost 2 bases, J lost 5 bases, and 4 bases lay in between. The length of the CDR3 is 12 residues. Germline V CDR1 and CDR2: MNHEY, SVGEGT. The receptor was derived from a man aged 18 to 30 who had mild COVID-19 (a few samples of this study predate the infection). Cell type and time point are not known. The chain recombines TRBV6-2 or TRBV6-3 with TRBJ2-1; D is unclear. The specimen sequenced was PBMCs or a T cell subset sorted from them (not recorded which). The chain's CDR3 is CASSYAHNEQFF. CDR3 DNA sequence: TGTGCCAGCAGTTACGCCCACAATGAGCAGTTCTTC.